Listed below are T cell receptor beta chains from one sample, sequenced in a study of cytomegalovirus exposure and HLA in healthy donors. Here immunoSEQ multiplex PCR was the method, and the copy in TCRdb shows in-frame clones only, minus some. The sample has 200,000 or so clones, 84% seen once. The sequenced material came from PBMCs. The receptors stem from a woman aged 25 to 39 in good health and CMV-seropositive. Each CDR3 is given with its conserved first and last residue. The D gene is left open where the match is weak. Size values are once, few and many counts, or a class for expanded clones, and some rows have none.

- | TRBJ2-2 | - | TRBV25-1 | 14 | CASTGLGWAGELFF | TGTGCCAGCACAGGGCTTGGGTGGGCCGGGGAGCTGTTTTTT
- | TRBJ1-2 | TRBD1 | TRBV29-1 | 12 | CSVGQGNYGYTF | TGCAGCGTTGGACAGGGGAACTATGGCTACACCTTC
once | TRBJ1-3 | - | TRBV5-1 | 16 | CASSLILGGTGNTIYF | TGCGCCAGCAGCTTGATTCTCGGCGGGACCGGAAACACCATATATTTT
- | TRBJ1-1 | - | TRBV18 | 15 | CASSRDTEKNTEAFF | TGTGCCAGCTCACGGGACACAGAGAAGAACACTGAAGCTTTCTTT
- | TRBJ2-3 | - | TRBV5-5 | 12 | CASSQNLYTQYF | TGTGCCAGCAGCCAGAATCTGTATACGCAGTATTTT
- | TRBJ2-1 | - | TRBV4-2 | 16 | CASSQEGQRTYNEQFF | TGTGCCAGCAGCCAAGAAGGACAGCGTACCTACAATGAGCAGTTCTTC
- | TRBJ1-2 | TRBD1 | TRBV6-6 | 14 | CASSKGQGSYGYTF | TGTGCCAGCAGCAAGGGACAGGGGAGCTATGGCTACACCTTC
- | TRBJ1-2 | TRBD1 | TRBV28 | 13 | CASRPGTVQGYTF | TGTGCCAGCAGGCCAGGGACAGTACAAGGCTACACCTTC
- | TRBJ2-6 | - | TRBV28 | 14 | CASSLPSGANVLTF | TGTGCCAGCAGTTTACCATCTGGGGCCAACGTCCTGACTTTC
- | TRBJ1-4 | - | TRBV5-1 | 15 | CASSAKGAGPEKLFF | TGCGCCAGCAGCGCCAAGGGCGCGGGGCCTGAAAAACTGTTTTTT
- | TRBJ1-2 | TRBD1 | TRBV6-1 | 12 | CATEGQGAGYTF | TGTGCCACCGAGGGACAGGGCGCGGGCTACACCTTC
- | TRBJ1-2 | - | TRBV2 | 15 | CASSEPMDSFFGYTF | TGTGCCAGCAGTGAACCCATGGACAGTTTTTTCGGCTACACCTTC
- | TRBJ1-5 | - | TRBV29-1 | 14 | CSVGVAGSNQPQHF | TGCAGCGTTGGTGTAGCGGGTAGCAATCAGCCCCAGCATTTT
medium-sized | TRBJ2-5 | - | TRBV27 | 15 | CASSLSIRPGETQYF | TGTGCCAGCAGTTTATCGATTCGACCAGGGGAGACCCAGTACTTC
- | TRBJ1-1 | - | TRBV18 | 15 | CASSDWDTRAREAFF | TGTGCCAGCTCAGACTGGGACACCCGAGCACGGGAAGCTTTCTTT
- | TRBJ2-7 | - | TRBV5-6 | 15 | CASSLGSGIPYEQYF | TGTGCCAGCAGCTTGGGGTCAGGGATCCCCTACGAGCAGTACTTC
- | TRBJ2-1 | - | TRBV7-9 | 12 | CASSFATGEQFF | TGTGCCAGCAGCTTCGCTACGGGTGAGCAGTTCTTC
- | TRBJ1-2 | TRBD1 | TRBV5-4 | 14 | CASSSGQEGPGYTF | TGTGCCAGCAGCTCGGGACAGGAGGGTCCGGGCTACACCTTC
- | TRBJ2-1 | TRBD2 | TRBV6-5 | 16 | CASSYHGTSGRGEQFF | TGTGCCAGCAGTTACCATGGGACTAGCGGGAGAGGTGAGCAGTTCTTC
once | TRBJ2-7 | - | TRBV7-2 | 15 | CASSVGLTSSYEQYF | TGTGCCAGCAGCGTCGGACTAACGAGCTCCTACGAGCAGTACTTC
- | TRBJ2-7 | - | TRBV28 | 13 | CASSRTVSYEQYF | TGTGCCAGCAGTCGGACAGTTTCCTACGAGCAGTACTTC
few | TRBJ1-1 | - | TRBV18 | 14 | CASSPDSLYTEAFF | TGTGCCAGCTCGCCTGACAGCCTCTACACTGAAGCTTTCTTT
- | TRBJ2-7 | TRBD1 | TRBV28 | 16 | CASPPTGEPLRNEQYF | TGTGCCAGCCCTCCGACAGGGGAACCTCTTCGGAACGAGCAGTACTTC
- | TRBJ1-4 | - | TRBV6-6 | 15 | CASSSSTSTGGKLFF | TGTGCCAGCAGTTCCTCCACTTCGACTGGCGGAAAACTGTTTTTT
- | TRBJ1-3 | - | TRBV6-5 | 15 | CASSLGQSSGNTIYF | TGTGCCAGCAGCCTCGGACAGAGCTCTGGAAACACCATATATTTT
- | TRBJ2-2 | TRBD2 | TRBV6-4 | 14 | CASSTSGSIGELFF | TGTGCCAGCAGTACTAGCGGGAGCATCGGGGAGCTGTTTTTT
- | TRBJ2-3 | - | TRBV25-1 | 15 | CASSDSGSRTDTQYF | TGTGCCAGCAGTGATTCCGGGAGCCGCACAGATACGCAGTATTTT
- | TRBJ2-1 | - | TRBV7-9 | 13 | CASSLEVVSQQFF | TGTGCCAGCAGCTTAGAAGTAGTTTCGCAGCAGTTCTTC
- | TRBJ2-1 | - | TRBV29-1 | 12 | CSVQGSYVEQFF | TGCAGCGTCCAGGGCTCCTACGTTGAGCAGTTCTTC
few | TRBJ2-1 | - | TRBV5-1 | 14 | CASGTGVLYNEQFF | TGCGCCAGCGGCACGGGAGTGTTATACAATGAGCAGTTCTTC
- | TRBJ2-1 | TRBD2 | TRBV5-1 | 16 | CASSLGPGLANNEQFF | TGCGCCAGCAGCTTGGGTCCGGGACTAGCAAACAATGAGCAGTTCTTC
once | TRBJ2-1 | - | TRBV29-1 | 10 | CSAREDEQFF | TGCAGCGCAAGGGAGGATGAGCAGTTCTTC
- | TRBJ1-1 | TRBD1 | TRBV7-8 | 15 | CASSANQGANTEAFF | TGTGCCAGCAGCGCGAATCAGGGGGCGAACACTGAAGCTTTCTTT
- | TRBJ1-5 | - | TRBV28 | 16 | CASSRSLYRSNQPQHF | TGTGCCAGCAGCCGAAGCCTATATCGAAGCAATCAGCCCCAGCATTTT
- | TRBJ1-4 | TRBD1 | TRBV5-1 | 17 | CASSVGTGGRSGEKLFF | TGCGCCAGCAGCGTCGGGACAGGGGGGCGGTCAGGTGAAAAACTGTTTTTT
- | TRBJ1-1 | - | TRBV6-5 | 11 | CASRTNTEAFF | TGTGCCAGCAGGACTAACACTGAAGCTTTCTTT
once | TRBJ1-1 | TRBD1 | TRBV5-4 | 15 | CASSLGGTVNTEAFF | TGTGCCAGCAGCTTGGGGGGGACAGTGAACACTGAAGCTTTCTTT
- | TRBJ1-4 | TRBD1 | TRBV4-1 | 16 | CASSLDRASTNEKLFF | TGCGCCAGCAGCCTAGACAGGGCCTCAACTAATGAAAAACTGTTTTTT
few | TRBJ1-2 | TRBD1 | TRBV10-1 | 14 | CASSRDRGPYGYTF | TGCGCCAGCAGTAGGGACAGGGGACCCTATGGCTACACCTTC
- | TRBJ1-1 | - | TRBV27 | 14 | CASSLDRLNTEAFF | TGTGCCAGCAGTTTGGACAGATTGAACACTGAAGCTTTCTTT
- | TRBJ1-2 | - | TRBV7-6 | 14 | CASSTSGEFSGYTF | TGTGCCAGCAGCACATCAGGGGAATTCTCTGGCTACACCTTC
- | TRBJ2-1 | - | TRBV2 | 15 | CASSRLGSSYNEQFF | TGTGCCAGCAGTCGACTAGGCAGCTCCTACAATGAGCAGTTCTTC
- | TRBJ2-1 | - | TRBV5-1 | 14 | CASSPEGLYNEQFF | TGCGCCAGCAGCCCGGAGGGACTGTACAATGAGCAGTTCTTC
- | TRBJ1-1 | - | TRBV29-1 | 12 | CSVDRGLTEAFF | TGCAGCGTTGACAGGGGTTTGACTGAAGCTTTCTTT
- | TRBJ2-7 | - | TRBV20-1 | 11 | CSALQSYEQYF | TGCAGTGCTTTACAGTCCTACGAGCAGTACTTC
- | TRBJ2-3 | - | TRBV7-2 | 13 | CASSLPSTDTQYF | TGTGCCAGCAGCTTACCTAGCACAGATACGCAGTATTTT
- | TRBJ1-4 | - | TRBV6-1 | 14 | CASRDTGFGEKLFF | TGTGCCAGCAGAGATACAGGGTTCGGTGAAAAACTGTTTTTT
- | TRBJ2-6 | TRBD1 | TRBV25-1 | 15 | CASSETGFGANVLTF | TGTGCCAGCAGTGAGACAGGGTTTGGGGCCAACGTCCTGACTTTC
- | TRBJ2-3 | TRBD2 | TRBV7-9 | 16 | CASSNPSSGRPDTQYF | TGTGCCAGCAGCAACCCCTCTAGCGGGAGACCAGATACGCAGTATTTT
few | TRBJ2-1 | TRBD1 | TRBV7-8 | 16 | CASSLGFRSRGNEQFF | TGTGCCAGCAGCTTAGGATTTCGGTCCAGGGGGAATGAGCAGTTCTTC
- | TRBJ1-2 | - | TRBV19 | 15 | CASSIKPEGGYGYTF | TGTGCCAGTAGTATCAAGCCGGAAGGGGGCTATGGCTACACCTTC
- | TRBJ2-3 | TRBD1 | TRBV28 | 13 | CASSSGQGGTQYF | TGTGCCAGCAGTTCCGGACAGGGAGGTACGCAGTATTTT
- | TRBJ2-1 | - | TRBV5-6 | 14 | CASSLGLAYNEQFF | TGTGCCAGCAGCTTGGGCCTAGCTTACAATGAGCAGTTCTTC
- | TRBJ2-1 | TRBD2 | TRBV2 | 16 | CASSSGTSGRAGEQFF | TGTGCCAGCAGTTCCGGGACTAGCGGGAGGGCAGGTGAGCAGTTCTTC
- | TRBJ2-1 | - | TRBV4-1 | 14 | CASSQETGAYEQFF | TGCGCCAGCAGCCAAGAAACGGGAGCCTATGAGCAGTTCTTC
- | TRBJ2-7 | - | TRBV6-5 | 15 | CASSPSWSPTYEQYF | TGTGCCAGCAGCCCATCATGGAGCCCGACCTACGAGCAGTACTTC
once | TRBJ2-1 | - | TRBV11-2 | 11 | CASSLANEQFF | TGTGCCAGCAGCTTAGCTAATGAGCAGTTCTTC
- | TRBJ2-7 | - | TRBV11-2 | 15 | CASSLSSVWAEEQYF | TGTGCCAGCAGCTTATCTTCCGTGTGGGCAGAAGAGCAGTACTTC
- | TRBJ2-5 | TRBD2 | TRBV30 | 13 | CAWSRGVGETQYF | TGTGCCTGGAGTCGGGGGGTCGGAGAGACCCAGTACTTC